This T cell receptor (beta chain) came from a study of blood T cell repertoires in COVID-19. The method was immunoSEQ multiplex PCR; TCRdb's version includes in-frame clones alone and lacks a portion of them. The table lists approximately 490,000 clones, 88% of them singletons. Germline V CDR1 and CDR2: SGHKS, YYEKEE (reference sequence). The CDR3 contains 15 residues. V was cut by 1 base and J by 6 bases, with 14 bases left in between. Enrolled through a virtual design, the participants were between about 18 and 100 years of age and came from roughly 22 US areas. Participants' own reports of clinical history determined their cohort assignment. Donors in Cohort 3 counted as recovered after two negative PCRs, clearance, or symptom resolution.

The clonotype originates from a woman between 55 and 75 years old who had recovered from COVID-19. The specimen sequenced was PBMCs or T cells enriched from blood (not recorded which). The rearrangement links TRBV5-5 to TRBJ1-5; perhaps TRBD1 as D (6 bases). CDR3 DNA: TGTGCCAGCAGCTTGTCTACAGGGTGGGGTCAGCCCCAGCATTTT. Its translation is CASSLSTGWGQPQHF.